This T cell receptor beta chain was identified in a study of T cells in Graves' hyperthyroidism and ophthalmopathy. At the level of the study: Peripheral blood was collected at initial diagnosis, before any treatment.

The V gene's germline CDR1 is GTSNPN and CDR2 SVGIG (reference sequence). This CDR3 is 15 amino acids long. The V segment lost 4 bases and the J segment 2 bases; nucleotides outside the gene matches: 10. TCR beta CDR3 region amplification was performed from RNA transcripts. HTBI primers drove first-round RT-PCR of the TCR CDR3. From the multiplex PCR reads, TCRdb called clonotypes with MiXCR, one entry per CDR3 protein. The sample records around 420,000 distinct CDR3 sequences, around 13% being singletons. This clonotype has only one observation. No antigen is known for it. Points from the study as a whole: In validation, the model predicted ophthalmopathy. These predictions came a median approximately six months before onset. In blood, most of the thyroid clonotypes expanded above 0.001 were also present.

Calling Graves' hyperthyroidism stable meant ophthalmopathy did not progress within 18 months. The chain employs TRBV30 and TRBJ1-1; TRBD1 matches 7 bases. This TCR was recovered from a woman between 18 and 29 years old with Graves' hyperthyroidism. The sample comprised blood. CDR3 residues: CAWKTGNQGNTEAFF. In nucleotides, the CDR3 is TGTGCCTGGAAGACAGGGAATCAGGGTAACACTGAAGCTTTCTTT.